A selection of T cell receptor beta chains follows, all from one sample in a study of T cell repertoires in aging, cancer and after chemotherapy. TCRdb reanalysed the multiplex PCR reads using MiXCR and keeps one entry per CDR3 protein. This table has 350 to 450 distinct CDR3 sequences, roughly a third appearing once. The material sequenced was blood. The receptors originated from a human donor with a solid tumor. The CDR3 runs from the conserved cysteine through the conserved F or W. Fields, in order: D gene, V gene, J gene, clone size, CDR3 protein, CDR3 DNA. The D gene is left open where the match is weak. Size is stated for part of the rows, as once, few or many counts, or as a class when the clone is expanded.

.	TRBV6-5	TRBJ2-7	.	CASREGRGSYKQYF	TGTGCCAGCAGGGAGGGTCGAGGCTCCTACAAGCAGTACTTC
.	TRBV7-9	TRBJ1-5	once	CASSSVRDCQPQHF	TGTGCCAGCAGCTCCGTTAGGGACTGTCAGCCCCAGCATTTT
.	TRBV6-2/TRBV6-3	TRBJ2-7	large	CASSYSNIWVVGSEVYEQYF	TGTGCCAGCAGTTACTCGAATATTTGGGTAGTGGGTTCGGAAGTCTACGAGCAGTACTTC
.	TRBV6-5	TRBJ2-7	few	CASGLGGSYEQYF	TGTGCCAGCGGTCTTGGCGGCTCCTACGAGCAGTACTTC
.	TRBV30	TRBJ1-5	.	CAWSVGGGNQPQHF	TGTGCCTGGAGTGTAGGGGGAGGGAATCAGCCCCAGCATTTT
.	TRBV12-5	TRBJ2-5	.	CASGFGETQYF	TGTGCTAGTGGTTTTGGAGAGACCCAGTACTTC
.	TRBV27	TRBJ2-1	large	CASSTAVYNEQFF	TGTGCCAGCAGTACAGCAGTATACAATGAGCAGTTCTTC
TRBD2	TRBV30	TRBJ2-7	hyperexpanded	CAWSVWREAEQYF	TGTGCCTGGAGTGTTTGGCGGGAGGCCGAGCAGTACTTC
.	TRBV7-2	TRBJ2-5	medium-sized	CATGLTKGETQYF	TGTGCCACCGGATTAACTAAGGGAGAGACCCAGTACTTC
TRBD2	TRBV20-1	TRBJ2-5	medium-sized	CSARGEAGVGETQYF	TGCAGTGCTAGAGGAGAAGCGGGAGTGGGAGAGACCCAGTACTTC
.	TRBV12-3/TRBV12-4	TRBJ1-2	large	CASSLWIPDGYTF	TGTGCCAGCAGTTTATGGATACCGGATGGCTACACCTTC
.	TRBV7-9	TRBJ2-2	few	CASSLDNTGELFF	TGTGCCAGCAGCTTGGACAACACCGGGGAGCTGTTTTTT
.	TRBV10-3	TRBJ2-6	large	CAISRPSGANVLTF	TGTGCCATCAGTCGGCCCTCTGGGGCCAACGTCCTGACTTTC
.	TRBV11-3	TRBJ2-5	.	CASSSRTIRGETQYF	TGTGCCAGCAGCTCCCGGACTATCAGGGGTGAGACCCAGTACTTC
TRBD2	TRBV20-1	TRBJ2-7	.	CSARPGTSDHEQYF	TGCAGTGCTAGACCCGGGACTAGCGATCACGAGCAGTACTTC
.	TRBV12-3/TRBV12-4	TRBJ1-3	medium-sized	CASGPSSGNTIYF	TGTGCCAGCGGACCCAGCTCTGGAAACACCATATATTTT
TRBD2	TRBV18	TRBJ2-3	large	CASSQGTSGGTQYF	TGTGCCAGCTCACAAGGGACTAGCGGAGGTACGCAGTATTTT
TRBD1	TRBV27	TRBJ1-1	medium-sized	CASSDYRGAFF	TGTGCCAGCAGCGACTACAGGGGCGCTTTCTTT
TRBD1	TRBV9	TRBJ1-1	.	CASSHNPGGGEAFF	TGTGCCAGCAGCCACAACCCAGGGGGCGGTGAAGCTTTCTTT
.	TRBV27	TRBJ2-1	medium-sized	CASSSLTGLSGRTLYEQFF	TGTGCCAGCAGTTCCCTGACAGGGCTCAGCGGGAGAACTTTATATGAGCAGTTCTTC
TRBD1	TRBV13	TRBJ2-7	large	CASSSTQGAHEQYF	TGTGCCAGCAGCTCGACCCAGGGGGCCCACGAGCAGTACTTC
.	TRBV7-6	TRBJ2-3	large	CASSKETDTQYF	TGTGCCAGCAGCAAGGAGACAGATACGCAGTATTTT
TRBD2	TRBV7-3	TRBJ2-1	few	CASSLGGGYNEQFF	TGTGCCAGCAGCTTGGGCGGGGGTTACAATGAGCAGTTCTTC
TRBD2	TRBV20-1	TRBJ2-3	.	CSARVASGRTITGITDTQYF	TGCAGTGCTAGAGTAGCAAGCGGGAGGACCATTACAGGAATCACAGATACGCAGTATTTT
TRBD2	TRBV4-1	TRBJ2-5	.	CASSQFSGRDQETQYF	TGCGCCAGCAGCCAATTTAGCGGGAGAGACCAAGAGACCCAGTACTTC
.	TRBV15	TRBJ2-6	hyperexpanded	CATSRDQGSGANVLTF	TGTGCCACCAGCAGAGATCAGGGGTCTGGGGCCAACGTCCTGACTTTC
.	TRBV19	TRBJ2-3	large	CASRLASGGTDTQYF	TGTGCCAGTAGACTAGCCTCAGGAGGGACAGATACGCAGTATTTT
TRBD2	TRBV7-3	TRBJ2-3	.	CASSPQAGGLTDTQYF	TGTGCCAGCAGCCCCCAAGCGGGGGGACTCACAGATACGCAGTATTTT
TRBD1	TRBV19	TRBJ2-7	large	CASSWSTGGNEQYF	TGTGCCAGTAGTTGGTCGACAGGGGGAAACGAGCAGTACTTC
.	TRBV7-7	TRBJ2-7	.	CASSPSGDGYEQYF	TGTGCTAGCAGCCCCTCAGGGGACGGCTACGAGCAGTACTTC
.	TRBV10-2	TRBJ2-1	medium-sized	CASARTPDRSEQFF	TGCGCCAGCGCCCGTACGCCGGACCGGAGTGAGCAGTTCTTC
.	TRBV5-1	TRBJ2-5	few	CASSLPDYAQATQYF	TGCGCCAGCAGCTTGCCGGACTATGCTCAGGCGACCCAGTACTTC
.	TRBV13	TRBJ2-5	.	CASSLGPGSPETQYF	TGTGCCAGCAGCTTAGGCCCGGGATCCCCGGAGACCCAGTACTTC
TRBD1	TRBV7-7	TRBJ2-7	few	CASSPLMTGPQNEQYF	TGTGCTAGCAGTCCACTTATGACAGGGCCTCAAAACGAGCAGTACTTC
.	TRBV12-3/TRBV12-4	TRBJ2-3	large	CASRHMRLRTDTQYF	TGTGCCAGCAGGCACATGAGGTTACGCACAGATACGCAGTATTTT
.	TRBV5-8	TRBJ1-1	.	CASSLAQTDTEAFF	TGTGCCAGCAGCTTGGCCCAGACGGACACTGAAGCTTTCTTT
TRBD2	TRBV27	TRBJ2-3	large	CASSPKTSIFTDTQYF	TGTGCCAGCAGTCCAAAGACTAGCATCTTCACAGATACGCAGTATTTT
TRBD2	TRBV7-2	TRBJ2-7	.	CASSLLASGSYEQYF	TGTGCCAGCAGCTTACTGGCTAGCGGCTCCTACGAGCAGTACTTC
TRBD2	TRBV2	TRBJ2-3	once	CASSGTSGTYTDTQYF	TGTGCCAGCAGCGGGACTAGCGGGACCTACACAGATACGCAGTATTTT
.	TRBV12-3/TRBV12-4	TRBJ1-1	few	CASSSSLLATGPNTEAFF	TGTGCCAGCAGTTCCTCCCTCTTAGCCACAGGGCCGAACACTGAAGCTTTCTTT
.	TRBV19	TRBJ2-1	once	CASSLRTSGTGSIGREQFF	TGTGCCAGTAGTTTAAGGACTAGTGGGACAGGTTCGATTGGCCGTGAGCAGTTCTTC
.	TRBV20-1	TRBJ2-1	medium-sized	CSASFYEAYNEQFF	TGCAGTGCTAGTTTTTATGAAGCCTACAATGAGCAGTTCTTC
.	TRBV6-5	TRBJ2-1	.	CASRTTSWNEQFF	TGTGCCAGCAGGACGACTAGTTGGAATGAGCAGTTCTTC
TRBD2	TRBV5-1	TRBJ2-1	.	CASSLSGGSYNEQFF	TGCGCCAGCAGCTTAAGCGGGGGCTCCTACAATGAGCAGTTCTTC
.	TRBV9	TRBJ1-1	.	CASSVAGTTEAFF	TGTGCCAGCAGCGTAGCGGGGACCACTGAAGCTTTCTTT
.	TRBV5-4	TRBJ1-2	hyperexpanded	CASSYTGTNYGYTF	TGTGCCAGCAGTTACACCGGGACAAATTATGGCTACACCTTC
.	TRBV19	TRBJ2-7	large	CASSHTGGAYEQYF	TGTGCCAGTAGTCATACAGGGGGGGCCTACGAGCAGTACTTC
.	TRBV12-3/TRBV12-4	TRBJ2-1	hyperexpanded	CASSTRHHNEQFF	TGTGCCAGCAGTACTAGACATCACAATGAGCAGTTCTTC
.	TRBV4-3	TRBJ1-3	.	CASSQDSNFGLNSGNTIYF	TGCGCCAGCAGCCAAGATTCGAATTTTGGACTGAACTCTGGAAACACCATATATTTT
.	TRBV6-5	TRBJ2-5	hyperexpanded	CASSYDSWEETQYF	TGTGCCAGCAGTTACGATTCCTGGGAAGAGACCCAGTACTTC
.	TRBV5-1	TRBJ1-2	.	CASSLEGPNYGYTF	TGCGCCAGCAGCTTGGAGGGGCCTAACTATGGCTACACCTTC
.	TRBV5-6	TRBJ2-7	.	CASSLGLDEQYF	TGTGCCAGCAGCTTGGGCCTGGACGAGCAGTACTTC
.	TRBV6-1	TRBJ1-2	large	CASNLQGDGDGYTF	TGTGCCAGCAACCTACAAGGGGACGGGGATGGCTACACCTTC